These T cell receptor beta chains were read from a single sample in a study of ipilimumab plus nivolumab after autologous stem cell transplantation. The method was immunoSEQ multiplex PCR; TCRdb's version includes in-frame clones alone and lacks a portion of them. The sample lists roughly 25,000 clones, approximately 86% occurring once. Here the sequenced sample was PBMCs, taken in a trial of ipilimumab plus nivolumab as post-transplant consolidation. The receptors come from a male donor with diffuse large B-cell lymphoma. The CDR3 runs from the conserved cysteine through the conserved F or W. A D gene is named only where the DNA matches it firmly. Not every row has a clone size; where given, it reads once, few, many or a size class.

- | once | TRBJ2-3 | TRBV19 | TGTGCCAGTAGTACCAATGCTGGCACAGATACGCAGTATTTT | CASSTNAGTDTQYF
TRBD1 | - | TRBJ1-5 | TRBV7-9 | TGTGCCAGCAGCATTGGGACAGACGGGGCGCCCCAGCATTTT | CASSIGTDGAPQHF
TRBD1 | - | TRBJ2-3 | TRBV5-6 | TGTGCCAGCAGCTCGGGGACAGGGAGGGCGACAGATACGCAGTATTTT | CASSSGTGRATDTQYF
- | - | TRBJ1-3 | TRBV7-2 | TGTGCCAGCAGCCCTACGCGGGACACCAGCTCTGGAAACACCATATATTTT | CASSPTRDTSSGNTIYF
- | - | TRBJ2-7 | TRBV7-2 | TGTGCCAGCAGCCCCATGGGGGTTGTGGTCCACGAGCAGTACTTC | CASSPMGVVVHEQYF
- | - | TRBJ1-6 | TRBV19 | TGTGCCAGTAGTATTGCGGACATAGGGCACCTCCACTTT | CASSIADIGHLHF
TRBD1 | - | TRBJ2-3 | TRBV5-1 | TGCGCCAGCAGCTATGATAGGGGGCGGGCGAATACGCAGTATTTT | CASSYDRGRANTQYF
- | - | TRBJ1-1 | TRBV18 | TGTGCCAGCTCACCACGGCCGGAAAGGGAAACTGAAGCTTTCTTT | CASSPRPERETEAFF
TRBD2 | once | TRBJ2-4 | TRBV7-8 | TGTGCCAGCAGTCCTACGACGGGGGGCAAAAACATTCAGTACTTC | CASSPTTGGKNIQYF
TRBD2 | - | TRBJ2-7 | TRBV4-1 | TGCGCCAGCAGCCAAGAGTCGGGGGGAAGCTACGAGCAGTACTTC | CASSQESGGSYEQYF
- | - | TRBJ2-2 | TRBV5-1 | TGCGCCAGCAGCTGGACTGACGGGGAGCTGTTTTTT | CASSWTDGELFF
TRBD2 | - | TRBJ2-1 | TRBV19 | TGTGCCAGCTCACCGACCCCTAAGACTAGCGGGGAAGGTTATGAGCAGTTCTTC | CASSPTPKTSGEGYEQFF
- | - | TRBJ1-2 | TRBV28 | TGTGCCAGCAGTAATAACTATGGCTACACCTTC | CASSNNYGYTF
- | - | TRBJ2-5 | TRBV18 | TGTGCCAGCTCACCCTCAGGCGGGGGCCGGGAGACCCAGTACTTC | CASSPSGGGRETQYF
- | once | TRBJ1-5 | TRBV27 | TGTGCCAGCGGACCAGGCAACACGGGCAATCAGCCCCAGCATTTT | CASGPGNTGNQPQHF
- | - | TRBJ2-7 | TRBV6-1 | TGTGCCAGCAGTGAGATGGGACGGTTCTACGAGCAGTACTTC | CASSEMGRFYEQYF
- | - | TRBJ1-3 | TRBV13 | TGTGCCAGCAGCTTAGGGGGGCCTGGAAACACCATATATTTT | CASSLGGPGNTIYF
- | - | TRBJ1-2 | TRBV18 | TGTGCCAGCTCGCAAGACAGTACCTATGGCTACACCTTC | CASSQDSTYGYTF
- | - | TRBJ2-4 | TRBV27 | TGTGCCAGCAGTTTATCTATACTAGCCAAAAACATTCAGTACTTC | CASSLSILAKNIQYF
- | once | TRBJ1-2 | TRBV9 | TGTGCCAGCAGCGCGGGGGACCGCGGGGTGGACTATGGCTACACCTTC | CASSAGDRGVDYGYTF
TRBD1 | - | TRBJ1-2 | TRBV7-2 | TGTGCCAGCACCCTGGACAGGGATAATGGCTACACCTTC | CASTLDRDNGYTF
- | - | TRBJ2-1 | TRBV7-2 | TGTGCCAGCAGCTTTGGGGGGCCGGTGTATGAGCAGTTCTTC | CASSFGGPVYEQFF
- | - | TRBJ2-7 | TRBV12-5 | TGTGCTAGTGGGACAGGTATTACTTCCTACGAGCAGTACTTC | CASGTGITSYEQYF
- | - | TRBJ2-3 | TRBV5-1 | TGCGCCAGCACTACTCAGACTAGCACAGATACGCAGTATTTT | CASTTQTSTDTQYF
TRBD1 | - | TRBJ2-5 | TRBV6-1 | TGTGCCAGCATGCTGACAGGGGGCGCGCAGACCCAGTACTTC | CASMLTGGAQTQYF
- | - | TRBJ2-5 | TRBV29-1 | TGCAGCACGACAAAGGTGGCTGTAGGCGAGACCCAGTACTTC | CSTTKVAVGETQYF
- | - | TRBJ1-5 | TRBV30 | TGTGCCTGGAGCCGAGGGGGGGCGGGCAATCAGCCCCAGCATTTT | CAWSRGGAGNQPQHF
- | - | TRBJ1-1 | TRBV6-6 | TGTGCCAGCAGGCCCTTAGAAGCACTGAACACTGAAGCTTTCTTT | CASRPLEALNTEAFF